Below, 30 T cell receptor beta chains from the same sample are listed, as sequenced in a study of CD8+ T cells in alopecia areata. Extracted from the samples, RNA was reverse transcribed into cDNA to serve as the sequencing template. The protocol was immunoSEQ multiplex PCR, while the TCRdb copy is restricted to in-frame clones and leaves out a portion. The sample gives about 200,000 clones, about 53% of which show up once; approximately 0.45% is in the top ten. This sample comprised CD4+ T cells sorted from blood, obtained at week 0. These receptor sequences come from a human donor with alopecia areata.

The chain joins TRBV29-1 to TRBJ2-7; the D is unclear. The CDR3 contains 13 residues. Trimming pared 6 bases from V and 4 bases from J, leaving 16 bases between. The germline gives CDR1 SQVTM, CDR2 ANQGSEA. The CDR3 protein is CSVLSPGIYEQYF. In DNA, the CDR3 is TGCAGCGTCCTCTCTCCAGGTATTTACGAGCAGTACTTC.

The genes are TRBV6-5 and TRBJ2-1; D is tentatively TRBD1 or TRBD2 (6 bases each). CDR1 and CDR2 from the germline V gene are MNHEY and SVGAGI. CDR3 length: 15 residues. V lost 10 bases, J lost 4 bases, and 20 bases lay in between. The chain's CDR3 is CATSNGGAGYNEQFF. CDR3 in DNA: TGTGCCACCTCGAATGGGGGCGCGGGATACAATGAGCAGTTCTTC.

This clone was seen only a few times. This sequence joins TRBV29-1 and TRBJ1-5; TRBD1 aligns across 7 bases. This CDR3 has 13 residues. Germline-derived CDR1 and CDR2 are SQVTM and ANQGSEA. V was clipped by 4 bases and J by 4 bases; unmatched bases: 4. This CDR3 reads CSVVTGLNQPQHF. CDR3 bases: TGCAGCGTTGTGACAGGGCTTAATCAGCCCCAGCATTTT.

V gene TRBV30 combines with J gene TRBJ2-7; 7 bases map to TRBD1. The germline V gene encodes CDR1 GTSNPN and CDR2 SVGIG (reference sequence). The junction had 11 bases not matched to a gene; V was cut back by 8 bases and J by 4 bases. The CDR3 runs 13 residues. The CDR3 DNA reads TGTGCCGGAACACGACAGGGTGTGTACGAGCAGTACTTC. This translates into CAGTRQGVYEQYF.

This clone was counted a few times. The V call is TRBV7-2, the J call TRBJ1-5; no definite D call. The germline V and J ends were trimmed by 3 bases and 2 bases, with 5 bases remaining between them. CDR3 length equals 13 residues. Germline V lookup: CDR1 SGHTA, CDR2 FQGNSA. The CDR3 sequence: CASSFQGNQPQHF. DNA for the CDR3: TGTGCCAGCAGCTTCCAGGGCAATCAGCCCCAGCATTTT.

The chain combines TRBV6-5 with TRBJ2-3, with D uncertain. The CDR3 is 15 amino acids. Trimming stripped 6 bases from V and 0 bases from J, with 13 bases between. From germline, CDR1 is MNHEY and CDR2 SVGAGI. The DNA for the CDR3 is TGTGCCAGCAGAGTCCGGCGATCTAGCACAGATACGCAGTATTTT. This translates into CASRVRRSSTDTQYF.

V is TRBV10-3 and J is TRBJ2-7; D call uncertain. This CDR3 region has 14 residues. Germline loops: CDR1 ENHRY, CDR2 SYGVKD. The V gene lost 4 bases and the J gene lost 5 bases, with 15 bases spanning the gap. In nucleotides, the CDR3 is TGTGCCATCAGTGTTTCGGCCTTATCCCACGAGCAGTACTTC. Its protein product is CAISVSALSHEQYF.

This clone has more than one count but fewer than ten. The gene calls are TRBV30 and TRBJ2-4; D gene unclear. The germline CDR1 and CDR2 sequences are GTSNPN and SVGIG (reference sequence). The germline V and J ends were trimmed by 5 bases and 7 bases, with 9 bases remaining between them. The CDR3 is made up of 11 amino acids. The CDR3 bases are TGTGCCTGGGCGGTGGGGAACATTCAGTACTTC. Protein sequence: CAWAVGNIQYF.

This clone was observed a few times. This chain joins TRBV7-2 and TRBJ1-4; no reliable D call. V was clipped by 3 bases and J by 6 bases, with 8 bases between them. CDR3 length: 13 residues. Looked up from germline, CDR1 is SGHTA and CDR2 is FQGNSA. This chain's CDR3 is CASSFGRDEKLFF. The CDR3 DNA reads TGTGCCAGCAGCTTCGGGAGGGATGAAAAACTGTTTTTT.

The V gene is TRBV14, the J gene TRBJ2-1, with TRBD2 as a possible D gene (6 bases). V gave up 6 bases and J gave up 8 bases, with 17 bases separating them. The CDR3 totals 14 residues. Germline V lookup: CDR1 SGHDN, CDR2 FVKESK. The CDR3 loop reads CASSRQLASDEQFF. The DNA for the CDR3 is TGTGCCAGCAGTCGACAACTAGCATCGGATGAGCAGTTCTTC.

This chain links TRBV29-1 with TRBJ2-7, with 12 bases matching TRBD1. This CDR3 has 13 residues. Germline CDR1 reads SQVTM; CDR2 reads ANQGSEA. V shed 7 bases and J 3 bases; nucleotides not matched to a gene: 4. Here the CDR3 DNA reads TGCAGCGCCGGGGACAGGGGGCTCTACGAGCAGTACTTC. Protein product: CSAGDRGLYEQYF.

This clone appeared a few times. The chain links TRBV30 to TRBJ1-4, with no clear D. Trimming removed 3 bases at V and 0 bases at J, with 11 bases between. The CDR3 runs to 15 residues. The germline CDR1 and CDR2 sequences are GTSNPN and SVGIG (reference sequence). CDR3 bases: TGTGCCTGGAGCGCTAACACCGCAACTAATGAAAAACTGTTTTTT. This gives the protein CAWSANTATNEKLFF.

The chain combines TRBV4-2 with TRBJ2-6; D gene uncertain. The CDR3 is 17 amino acids. CDR1 LGHNA and CDR2 YNFKEQ come from the germline V gene. The V end lost 4 bases, the J end lost 0 bases, and 13 bases lay between the germline ends. In DNA, the CDR3 is TGTGCCAGCAGCCCTGGGGTCCCGAGCTCTGGGGCCAACGTCCTGACTTTC. Amino acid sequence: CASSPGVPSSGANVLTF.

A single count supports this clone. A much larger clone lies one base from this, so it may be a read error. V usage is TRBV7-2 and J usage is TRBJ1-5; D not resolved. The V gene lost 3 bases and the J gene lost 0 bases, with 3 bases spanning the gap. Germline lookup yields CDR1 SGHTA and CDR2 FQGNSA. There are 13 residues in the CDR3. The CDR3 reads CASSFDSNQPQHF. The CDR3 DNA reads as TGTGCCAGCAGCTTTGATAGCAATCAGCCCCAGCATTTT.

This clone turned up a few times. V is TRBV5-1 and J is TRBJ2-3, with TRBD2 identical over 9 bases. CDR1 and CDR2 from the germline V gene are SGHRS and YFSETQ. This CDR3 is built from 15 residues. V was clipped by 4 bases and J by 1 base; unmatched bases: 4. The CDR3 region is CASSPSGAGTDTQYF. The DNA of the CDR3 is TGCGCCAGCAGCCCTAGCGGGGCCGGCACAGATACGCAGTATTTT.

This clone was observed a handful of times. This chain uses TRBV5-1 with TRBJ2-5, with D possibly TRBD2 on 5 matching bases. This CDR3 contains 15 residues. Germline V CDR1 and CDR2: SGHRS, YFSETQ. V was trimmed by 0 bases and J by 3 bases, leaving 12 bases between them. In DNA, the CDR3 is TGCGCCAGCAGCTTGGGGGAAGCGGTCAAAGAGACCCAGTACTTC. This codes for CASSLGEAVKETQYF.

This clone has a handful of counts. The rearrangement uses TRBV5-1 and TRBJ1-1; D is undetermined. Looked up from germline, CDR1 is SGHRS and CDR2 is YFSETQ. The CDR3 sequence is 14 residues long. Trimming took 4 bases from V and 3 from J, leaving 13 bases between them. The chain's CDR3 is CASSPNRWDTEAFF. CDR3 nucleotide sequence: TGCGCCAGCAGCCCTAATAGGTGGGACACTGAAGCTTTCTTT.

This chain uses TRBV25-1 with TRBJ2-2, with D perhaps TRBD1 or TRBD2 (6 bases each). Germline V lookup: CDR1 MGHDK, CDR2 SYGVNS. This CDR3 is built from 14 residues. The V end was cut by 7 bases, the J end by 4 bases, with 13 bases between. The DNA of the CDR3 is TGTGCCAGCAAACCAACGGGGGCCACCGGGGAGCTGTTTTTT. Protein sequence: CASKPTGATGELFF.

The chain uses TRBV15 and TRBJ1-2; 11 bases are shared with TRBD1. V lost 5 bases, J lost 4 bases, and 3 bases stayed unmatched. Germline lookup yields CDR1 LNHNV and CDR2 YYDKDF (reference sequence). The CDR3 covers 14 residues. The CDR3 DNA sequence: TGTGCCACCAGCCTCGGACAGGGGGCCTATGGCTACACCTTC. It encodes CATSLGQGAYGYTF. Looking up the rest from reference TRBV15 and TRBJ1-2 gives the full variable domain: DAMVIQNPRYQVTQFGKPVTLSCSQTLNHNVMYWYQQKSSQAPKLLFHYYDKDFNNEADTPDNFQSRRPNTSFCFLDIRSPGLGDTAMYLCATSLGQGAYGYTFGSGTRLTVV.

The gene calls are TRBV7-9 and TRBJ2-7; possibly TRBD2 for D (6 bases). Germline lookup yields CDR1 SEHNR and CDR2 FQNEAQ (reference sequence). CDR3 length equals 14 residues. V was clipped by 7 bases and J by 2 bases, with 15 bases between them. The CDR3 region is CASNGDSRPYEQYF. The CDR3 bases are TGTGCCAGCAACGGGGACTCCCGACCCTACGAGCAGTACTTC.

DNA of the CDR3: TGTGCCAGCAGTGAGCTAGCGGGATCTGTCACAGATACGCAGTATTTT. As protein: CASSELAGSVTDTQYF. This sequence joins TRBV6-4 and TRBJ2-3, with TRBD2 identical over 9 bases. Trimming took 3 bases from V and 2 from J; bases not matched to a gene: 6. The V gene's germline CDR1 is MRHNA and CDR2 SNTAGT. CDR3 length equals 16 residues.

V usage is TRBV5-1 and J usage is TRBJ2-3; D may be TRBD1 or TRBD2 (5 bases each). There are 15 residues in the CDR3. The germline CDR1 and CDR2 sequences are SGHRS and YFSETQ. V lost 1 base to trimming and J lost 4 bases, with 13 bases between them. CDR3 in DNA: TGCGCCAGCAGCTTGACAGGAGGCCCCGCAGATACGCAGTATTTT. Its protein is CASSLTGGPADTQYF.

The chain joins TRBV7-6 to TRBJ1-6, with D perhaps matching TRBD1 (6 bases). The CDR3 runs to 16 residues. V gave up 5 bases and J gave up 8 bases, with 19 bases separating them. Germline CDR1 is SGHVS and CDR2 is FNYEAQ. CDR3 in DNA: TGTGCCAGCAGCGCCACCACTGGGGGCTGGGATTCACCCCTCCACTTT. This gives the protein CASSATTGGWDSPLHF.

The chain carries TRBV23-1 and TRBJ2-7, with TRBD2 matching over 8 bases. TRBV23-1 is known as an ORF, though its function is uncertain. The CDR3 spans 15 residues. With V trimmed by 4 bases and J by 6 bases, 11 bases remained unmatched. CDR3 bases: TGCGCCAGCAGTCCCCCCCGCTTACTAGCGGTCGAGCAGTACTTC. This sequence encodes CASSPPRLLAVEQYF.

About this clone itself: The limits of the CDR3 on the DNA are not certain, so only TCRdb's listed CDR3 is given. The CDR3 here is CASSFGPGGETQYF. The chain combines TRBV5-4 with TRBJ2-5; the D segment call TRBD1 is taken from the table without a DNA check. Germline assignment: CDR1 SGHNT and CDR2 YYREEE (reference sequence). The CDR3 spans 14 amino acids, including both terminal residues.

This clone was detected only a few times. This chain uses TRBV4-2 with TRBJ2-3, with 7 positions matching TRBD1. The CDR3 totals 16 residues. The germline V gene encodes CDR1 LGHNA and CDR2 YNFKEQ. J was trimmed by 4 bases and V by 5 bases; bases with no gene match: 12. CDR3 amino acids: CASSWGRGQFADTQYF. CDR3 nucleotide sequence: TGTGCCAGCAGCTGGGGTAGGGGGCAGTTCGCAGATACGCAGTATTTT.

This clone was counted a few times. The chain uses TRBV7-2 and TRBJ1-2; 7 nucleotides match TRBD1. The CDR3 extends over 13 amino acids. Germline assignment: CDR1 SGHTA and CDR2 FQGNSA. The V gene end was trimmed by 5 bases and the J gene end by 2 bases; junction bases not matched to a gene: 2. In DNA, the CDR3 is TGTGCCAGCAGCCAACAGGGGAACTATGGCTACACCTTC. Translating gives CASSQQGNYGYTF.

This clone was counted a few times. The rearrangement links TRBV2 to TRBJ2-7; D possibly corresponds to TRBD1 (6 bases). The CDR3 runs to 16 residues. Germline values: CDR1 SNHLY, CDR2 FYNNEI. Trimming cost V 7 bases and J 0 bases, with 19 bases left between them. CDR3 sequence reads: CASTLLGIQGSYEQYF. DNA for the CDR3: TGTGCCAGCACCCTCCTCGGGATACAGGGCTCCTACGAGCAGTACTTC.

This clone appeared a few times. V is TRBV5-1 and J is TRBJ2-1, with TRBD1 identical over 7 bases. This CDR3 spans 15 amino acids. Germline CDR1 and CDR2: SGHRS and YFSETQ. V was clipped by 3 bases and J by 1 base; unmatched bases: 4. Here the CDR3 DNA reads TGCGCCAGCAGCTCAGGGGGTATTTCCTACAATGAGCAGTTCTTC. Amino acid sequence: CASSSGGISYNEQFF.

This clone was recorded a few times. The chain has TRBV7-2 and TRBJ2-4; the D gene is possibly TRBD2 (6 bases). This CDR3 is built from 15 residues. The germline V gene encodes CDR1 SGHTA and CDR2 FQGNSA. Trimming cost V 7 bases and J 0 bases, with 13 bases left between them. The CDR3 spells CASTPGGLAKNIQYF. The CDR3 DNA follows: TGTGCCAGCACCCCCGGAGGGCTAGCCAAAAACATTCAGTACTTC.